The rows below give T cell receptor beta chains drawn from one sample of a study of post-analysis software for immune sequencing data. MiXCR, applied by TCRdb to the PCR reads, yields one record per CDR3 protein. The profile shows 650,000 to 850,000 distinct CDR3 sequences, roughly 50% of them singletons. Sequenced: blood. These receptors came from a girl aged 5-17 years with multiple sclerosis. CDR3s include the opening cysteine and the closing phenylalanine or tryptophan. The D gene is left open where the match is weak. Only part of the rows carry a size: once, few, many, or a class if the clone is expanded.

clone size: -; J gene: TRBJ2-7; D gene: -; V gene: TRBV5-1; CDR3 DNA: TGCGCCAGCACCGCTTCGGGGAGCTCCTACGAGCAGTACTTC; CDR3 protein: CASTASGSSYEQYF
clone size: -; J gene: TRBJ2-3; D gene: TRBD1; V gene: TRBV13; CDR3 DNA: TGTGCCAGCAGGACTCCGGGACAGGGGACAGATACGCGGTATTTT; CDR3 protein: CASRTPGQGTDTRYF
clone size: -; J gene: TRBJ2-3; D gene: -; V gene: TRBV4-2; CDR3 DNA: TGTGCCAGCAGCCAAGAAGGCCCAGGACCAGATACGCAGTATTTT; CDR3 protein: CASSQEGPGPDTQYF
clone size: -; J gene: TRBJ2-3; D gene: -; V gene: TRBV4-2; CDR3 DNA: TGTGCCAGCAGCGGCAGCACAGATACGCGGTATTTT; CDR3 protein: CASSGSTDTRYF
clone size: -; J gene: TRBJ1-2; D gene: TRBD1; V gene: TRBV6-1; CDR3 DNA: TGTGCCAGCAGTGCCGACAGGGGGCACGGTGGCTACACCTTC; CDR3 protein: CASSADRGHGGYTF
clone size: many; J gene: TRBJ1-2; D gene: -; V gene: TRBV12-3/TRBV12-4; CDR3 DNA: TGTGCCAGCAGTTTTAGGCTGGACTACACCTTC; CDR3 protein: CASSFRLDYTF
clone size: few; J gene: TRBJ2-1; D gene: -; V gene: TRBV6-5; CDR3 DNA: TGTGCCAGCAGTGAGGCTCCTGTCTATGAGCAGTTCTTC; CDR3 protein: CASSEAPVYEQFF
clone size: few; J gene: TRBJ2-5; D gene: -; V gene: TRBV18; CDR3 DNA: TGTGCCAGCTCACCGCCCAGGAAAGAGACCCAGTACTTC; CDR3 protein: CASSPPRKETQYF
clone size: -; J gene: TRBJ2-7; D gene: -; V gene: TRBV7-8; CDR3 DNA: TGTGCCAGCAGCTTACCTGGGGAGATTTACGAGCAGTACTTC; CDR3 protein: CASSLPGEIYEQYF
clone size: -; J gene: TRBJ2-1; D gene: TRBD2; V gene: TRBV9; CDR3 DNA: TGTGCCAGCAGCACGGGACTAGCGAGCAATGAGCAGTTCTTC; CDR3 protein: CASSTGLASNEQFF
clone size: few; J gene: TRBJ1-4; D gene: TRBD1; V gene: TRBV27; CDR3 DNA: TGTGCCAGCAGTGCCCAAGGGGAAGGGGGCGGTTTAGCAACTAATGAAAAACTGTTTTTT; CDR3 protein: CASSAQGEGGGLATNEKLFF
clone size: -; J gene: TRBJ1-1; D gene: -; V gene: TRBV20-1; CDR3 DNA: TGCAGTGCCCACCTGGTGACTGAAGCTTTCTTT; CDR3 protein: CSAHLVTEAFF
clone size: -; J gene: TRBJ2-7; D gene: TRBD1; V gene: TRBV7-9; CDR3 DNA: TGTGCCAGCAGCTTAGAAGGACAGGCCACCTACGAGCAGTACTTC; CDR3 protein: CASSLEGQATYEQYF